This TCR beta chain was documented in a study of cytomegalovirus exposure and HLA in healthy donors. V gave up 4 bases and J gave up 6 bases; unmatched junction bases: 7. The CDR3 sequence is 14 residues long. The germline V gene has CDR1 SGHDT and CDR2 YYEEEE. On this clone itself: The antigen remains undetermined.

Points from the study as a whole: Data from an earlier analysis indicated that most TCR beta V segments were productive either about 87% or about 30% of the time. Sequences of the TCR beta chain were said to predict the HLA-A and HLA-B alleles of most subjects accurately.

PCR primers comprised 60 Vbeta and 13 Jbeta primers. The table came from immunoSEQ multiplex PCR; TCRdb's copy has only in-frame clones and leaves some out. This table has about 160,000 clones, 80% to 85% appearing once. V is TRBV5-6 and J is TRBJ1-2; 9 bases match TRBD1. The sample was PBMCs. The sequence was obtained from a woman under 30 in good health and CMV-seronegative. For the CDR3, the DNA is TGTGCCAGCAGCGTACAGGGGGCGAAGAATGGCTACACCTTC. Translated, it gives CASSVQGAKNGYTF.